These T cell receptor beta chains were read from a single sample in a study of identical twins. TCRdb processed the 5' RACE reads anew with MiXCR; each CDR3 protein has one entry. This repertoire shows a few hundred thousand distinct CDR3 sequences, about 10% found once; its top ten account for 8% to 9.5%. Sequencing used naive T cells sorted from blood. The receptors stem from a woman in her forties or fifties in good health. CDR3s include the opening cysteine and the closing phenylalanine or tryptophan. The D gene is left open where the match is weak. Clone size appears in some rows only: once, few, many, or a class for an expanded clone.

clone_size: many
d_call: TRBD2
j_call: TRBJ2-1
v_call: TRBV6-5
cdr3_aa: CASSLAGGIDEQFF
cdr3_nt: TGTGCCAGCAGTTTAGCGGGAGGTATCGATGAGCAGTTCTTC

clone_size: few
d_call: TRBD2
j_call: TRBJ2-1
v_call: TRBV20-1
cdr3_aa: CSASSSGNYNEQFF
cdr3_nt: TGCAGTGCTAGTTCGAGCGGGAATTACAATGAGCAGTTCTTC

clone_size: .
d_call: .
j_call: TRBJ2-2
v_call: TRBV21-1
cdr3_aa: CASSTAVPNTGELFF
cdr3_nt: TGTGCCAGCAGCACAGCGGTACCGAACACCGGGGAGCTGTTTTTT

clone_size: .
d_call: .
j_call: TRBJ2-3
v_call: TRBV5-1
cdr3_aa: CASSSGQNIDTQYF
cdr3_nt: TGCGCCAGCAGCTCAGGACAGAACATAGATACGCAGTATTTT

clone_size: few
d_call: .
j_call: TRBJ2-7
v_call: TRBV20-1
cdr3_aa: CSARSQEGVYEQYF
cdr3_nt: TGCAGTGCTAGAAGTCAGGAAGGTGTTTACGAGCAGTACTTC

clone_size: many
d_call: .
j_call: TRBJ1-2
v_call: TRBV12-3/TRBV12-4
cdr3_aa: CASSFGGDGYTF
cdr3_nt: TGTGCCAGCAGTTTTGGGGGGGATGGCTACACCTTC

clone_size: .
d_call: .
j_call: TRBJ2-1
v_call: TRBV7-6
cdr3_aa: CASSSKEGARLQFF
cdr3_nt: TGTGCCAGCAGCTCAAAGGAAGGGGCAAGGTTGCAGTTCTTC

clone_size: many
d_call: .
j_call: TRBJ2-1
v_call: TRBV6-5
cdr3_aa: CASSYSRREGNEQFF
cdr3_nt: TGTGCCAGCAGTTACTCGAGACGGGAAGGCAATGAGCAGTTCTTC

clone_size: many
d_call: TRBD1
j_call: TRBJ1-6
v_call: TRBV5-1
cdr3_aa: CASSATGTDNSPLHF
cdr3_nt: TGCGCCAGCAGCGCAACCGGGACAGATAATTCACCCCTCCACTTT

clone_size: many
d_call: .
j_call: TRBJ1-1
v_call: TRBV7-2
cdr3_aa: CASSQGPNTEAFF
cdr3_nt: TGTGCCAGCAGCCAGGGTCCGAACACTGAAGCTTTCTTT

clone_size: many
d_call: .
j_call: TRBJ1-1
v_call: TRBV29-1
cdr3_aa: CSGRQTNTEAFF
cdr3_nt: TGCAGCGGACGGCAGACGAACACTGAAGCTTTCTTT

clone_size: few
d_call: .
j_call: TRBJ1-1
v_call: TRBV10-3
cdr3_aa: CAIRSSGTEAFF
cdr3_nt: TGTGCCATCAGAAGCTCCGGCACTGAAGCTTTCTTT

clone_size: few
d_call: .
j_call: TRBJ2-4
v_call: TRBV5-1
cdr3_aa: CASSSLDSKNIQYF
cdr3_nt: TGCGCCAGCAGCTCACTAGATTCCAAAAACATTCAGTACTTC

clone_size: .
d_call: TRBD2
j_call: TRBJ2-6
v_call: TRBV15
cdr3_aa: CATSRGGTSGSGANVLTF
cdr3_nt: TGTGCCACCAGCAGAGGAGGGACTAGCGGCTCTGGGGCCAACGTCCTGACTTTC

clone_size: few
d_call: TRBD2
j_call: TRBJ2-3
v_call: TRBV12-5
cdr3_aa: CASGLLAGGTDTQYF
cdr3_nt: TGTGCTAGTGGTTTGCTAGCGGGAGGGACAGATACGCAGTATTTT

clone_size: .
d_call: .
j_call: TRBJ2-5
v_call: TRBV12-3/TRBV12-4
cdr3_aa: CASSLRQASGRETQYF
cdr3_nt: TGTGCCAGCAGTTTGAGGCAAGCGAGTGGGAGAGAGACCCAGTACTTC

clone_size: few
d_call: .
j_call: TRBJ1-2
v_call: TRBV5-1
cdr3_aa: CASSLDGTSWGYTF
cdr3_nt: TGCGCCAGCAGCTTGGACGGGACCTCATGGGGCTACACCTTC

clone_size: few
d_call: TRBD2
j_call: TRBJ2-1
v_call: TRBV5-1
cdr3_aa: CASSLSGIVNEQFF
cdr3_nt: TGCGCCAGCAGCCTTAGCGGGATCGTCAATGAGCAGTTCTTC

clone_size: .
d_call: .
j_call: TRBJ2-5
v_call: TRBV20-1
cdr3_aa: CSATKALGSQETQYF
cdr3_nt: TGCAGTGCAACTAAGGCCCTAGGGAGCCAAGAGACCCAGTACTTC

clone_size: .
d_call: TRBD1
j_call: TRBJ2-3
v_call: TRBV20-1
cdr3_aa: CSARLLGQFASTDTQYF
cdr3_nt: TGCAGTGCTAGACTTCTGGGACAGTTTGCTAGCACAGATACGCAGTATTTT

clone_size: few
d_call: .
j_call: TRBJ2-1
v_call: TRBV19
cdr3_aa: CASTKGPYNEQFF
cdr3_nt: TGTGCCAGTACCAAGGGCCCCTACAATGAGCAGTTCTTC

clone_size: many
d_call: .
j_call: TRBJ1-5
v_call: TRBV18
cdr3_aa: CASSGQNNQPQHF
cdr3_nt: TGTGCCAGCTCAGGACAGAACAATCAGCCCCAGCATTTT

clone_size: many
d_call: .
j_call: TRBJ2-7
v_call: TRBV11-2
cdr3_aa: CASSTYDEQYF
cdr3_nt: TGTGCCAGCAGCACCTATGACGAGCAGTACTTC

clone_size: many
d_call: .
j_call: TRBJ2-3
v_call: TRBV3-1
cdr3_aa: CASSQRSTDTQYF
cdr3_nt: TGTGCCAGCAGCCAGCGTAGCACAGATACGCAGTATTTT

clone_size: .
d_call: TRBD1
j_call: TRBJ1-6
v_call: TRBV5-1
cdr3_aa: CASGRTGIDSPLHF
cdr3_nt: TGCGCCAGCGGACGGACAGGGATTGATTCACCCCTCCACTTT

clone_size: many
d_call: .
j_call: TRBJ2-2
v_call: TRBV5-6
cdr3_aa: CASSFTVPGELFF
cdr3_nt: TGTGCCAGCAGCTTCACGGTCCCCGGGGAGCTGTTTTTT

clone_size: .
d_call: .
j_call: TRBJ1-5
v_call: TRBV12-3/TRBV12-4
cdr3_aa: CASSLVATNQPQHF
cdr3_nt: TGTGCCAGCAGTTTAGTGGCCACGAATCAGCCCCAGCATTTT

clone_size: many
d_call: .
j_call: TRBJ2-1
v_call: TRBV29-1
cdr3_aa: CSVDSLLNEQFF
cdr3_nt: TGCAGCGTTGACTCGCTGCTCAATGAGCAGTTCTTC

clone_size: .
d_call: TRBD2
j_call: TRBJ2-1
v_call: TRBV19
cdr3_aa: CASTGGLAHNEQFF
cdr3_nt: TGTGCCAGTACGGGAGGTCTAGCACACAATGAGCAGTTCTTC

clone_size: many
d_call: .
j_call: TRBJ2-4
v_call: TRBV5-6
cdr3_aa: CASSSRDLYTIQYF
cdr3_nt: TGTGCCAGCAGCTCCCGGGACTTGTATACCATTCAGTACTTC

clone_size: many
d_call: TRBD1
j_call: TRBJ1-1
v_call: TRBV29-1
cdr3_aa: CSGGDRGAFF
cdr3_nt: TGCAGCGGGGGGGACAGGGGAGCTTTCTTT

clone_size: .
d_call: .
j_call: TRBJ2-3
v_call: TRBV11-2
cdr3_aa: CASSHSSTDTQYF
cdr3_nt: TGTGCCAGCAGTCATAGTAGCACAGATACGCAGTATTTT

clone_size: few
d_call: .
j_call: TRBJ1-2
v_call: TRBV4-2
cdr3_aa: CASSQDISAANYGYTF
cdr3_nt: TGTGCCAGCAGCCAAGATATCTCCGCAGCTAACTATGGCTACACCTTC

clone_size: few
d_call: .
j_call: TRBJ2-2
v_call: TRBV6-2/TRBV6-3
cdr3_aa: CASSYSDSNTGELFF
cdr3_nt: TGTGCCAGCAGTTACTCGGACTCCAACACCGGGGAGCTGTTTTTT

clone_size: many
d_call: TRBD2
j_call: TRBJ2-1
v_call: TRBV7-9
cdr3_aa: CASSLVLAGNEQFF
cdr3_nt: TGTGCCAGCAGCTTAGTGCTAGCGGGAAATGAGCAGTTCTTC